The 17 T cell receptor beta chains in this list originate from one sample, sequenced in a study of T cell responses to AZD1222 COVID-19 vaccine. Repertoires were generated with immunoSEQ multiplex PCR, while TCRdb's copy carries only in-frame clones and drops some. The data show 60,000 to 85,000 clones, about nine tenths seen once. The sequencing used peripheral blood, collected 28 days after the second AZD1222 dose. Receptor source: an adult who received the AZD1222 COVID-19 vaccine.

The chain joins TRBV19 to TRBJ1-4; D gene ambiguous. This CDR3 has 16 amino acids. Germline CDR1 LNHDA, CDR2 SQIVND (reference sequence). Trimming stripped 3 bases from V and 0 bases from J, with 11 bases between. In nucleotides, the CDR3 is TGTGCCAGTAGTATGGCACGGCCTGCAACTAATGAAAAACTGTTTTTT. Protein product: CASSMARPATNEKLFF.

This chain links TRBV5-1 with TRBJ2-5; 8 bases are shared with TRBD1. The DNA matches TRBJ2-7 better at its end, which makes the J call doubtful. CDR3 size: 14 residues. The V gene's germline CDR1 is SGHRS and CDR2 YFSETQ. CDR3 sequence reads: CASRTDRASREQYF. Here the CDR3 DNA reads TGCGCCAGCAGGACGGACAGGGCAAGTCGCGAGCAGTACTTC.

The CDR3 sequence is CASSELLNYGYTF. DNA for the CDR3: TGCGCCAGCAGTGAGCTCCTTAACTATGGCTACACCTTC. This rearrangement joins TRBV10-2 to TRBJ1-2; D ambiguous. Germline CDR1 and CDR2: WSHSY and SAAADI. The CDR3 sequence is 13 residues long. V was clipped by 2 bases and J by 1 base, with 5 bases between them.

The rearrangement joins TRBV4-3 to TRBJ1-2; D possibly corresponds to TRBD1 (5 bases). Germline CDR1 LGHNA, CDR2 YSLEER. The germline V and J ends were trimmed by 3 bases and 2 bases, with 13 bases remaining between them. There are 15 residues in the CDR3. CDR3 in DNA: TGCGCCAGCAGCCACGGAGCAGGGTCGAACTATGGCTACACCTTC. The encoded protein is CASSHGAGSNYGYTF.

This clone came up once. The chain uses TRBV7-3 and TRBJ2-6, with D perhaps TRBD1 (5 bases). Between the trimmed V and J ends, which lost 2 bases and 4 bases, there was a span of 9 bases. The germline V gene encodes CDR1 SGHTA and CDR2 FQGTGA. The CDR3 runs 15 residues. CDR3 bases: TGTGCCAGCAGCTTAGGGGCCCTCGGGGCCAACGTCCTGACTTTC. Residues: CASSLGALGANVLTF. Supplemented by reference TRBV7-3 and TRBJ2-6, the full variable domain reads GAGVSQTPSNKVTEKGKYVELRCDPISGHTALYWYRQSLGQGPEFLIYFQGTGAADDSGLPNDRFFAVRPEGSVSTLKIQRTERGDSAVYLCASSLGALGANVLTFGAGSRLTVL.

The rearrangement joins TRBV30 to TRBJ1-2; D is perhaps TRBD1 (6 bases). From germline, CDR1 is GTSNPN and CDR2 SVGIG (reference sequence). Between the trimmed V and J ends, which lost 1 base and 3 bases, there was a span of 9 bases. The CDR3 covers 13 residues. The chain's CDR3 is CAWSDRAHYGYTF. The CDR3 coding sequence is TGTGCCTGGAGTGACAGGGCACACTATGGCTACACCTTC.

A single count supports this clone. The V call is TRBV6-6, the J call TRBJ1-4, with TRBD1 as a possible D gene (5 bases). There are 16 residues in the CDR3. Germline CDR1 MNHNY, CDR2 SVGAGI (reference sequence). Trimming took off 5 bases at V and 0 bases at J, with 13 bases between the two ends. The CDR3 DNA reads as TGTGCCAGCAGTCAGAGACAGTCAGCAACTAATGAAAAACTGTTTTTT. Protein: CASSQRQSATNEKLFF.

In this sample, this clone turned up once. The gene calls are TRBV3-1 (or the pseudogene TRBV3-2) and TRBJ2-4, with 8 bases fitting TRBD2. Germline V lookup: CDR1 LGHDT, CDR2 YNNKEL (reference sequence). Germline trimming cut 5 bases from V and 1 base from J; bases unmatched to any gene: 7. The CDR3 runs 16 residues. CDR3 DNA sequence: TGTGCCAGCAGCTCATCGAGCGGGGGCGCCAAAAACATTCAGTACTTC. Translating it yields CASSSSSGGAKNIQYF.

The rearrangement joins TRBV28 to TRBJ1-2; 7 nucleotides line up with TRBD1. V was clipped by 6 bases and J by 7 bases; unmatched bases: 8. The CDR3 is 13 amino acids. CDR1 and CDR2 from the germline V gene are MDHEN and SYDVKM. For the CDR3, the DNA is TGTGCCAGCAGCCCACAGGGGTTGAGTGGCTACACCTTC. Its translation is CASSPQGLSGYTF.

V and J are TRBV11-2 and TRBJ1-2; D is possibly TRBD1 (5 bases). Germline V gene sequence: CDR1 SGHAT, CDR2 FQNNGV. The CDR3 has 15 amino acids. V dropped 3 bases and J dropped 1 base, with 12 bases sitting between them. The CDR3 is CASSFRDVRNYGYTF. For the CDR3, the DNA is TGTGCCAGCAGCTTTCGGGACGTTCGTAACTATGGCTACACCTTC.

J is TRBJ2-7 and V is TRBV4-2, with TRBD2 as a possible D gene (5 bases). The V gene's germline CDR1 is LGHNA and CDR2 YNFKEQ. CDR3 length: 16 amino acids. V was pared by 1 base and J by 2 bases, with 15 bases between. DNA of the CDR3: TGTGCCAGCAGCCAAGGCTCGCGGACTGAAACCTACGAGCAGTACTTC. This encodes CASSQGSRTETYEQYF.

The chain joins TRBV9 to TRBJ2-5, with TRBD1 as a possible D gene (7 bases). Germline V gene data show CDR1 as SGDLS and CDR2 as YYNGEE. This CDR3 is 15 amino acids long. Trimming removed 3 bases at V and 5 bases at J, with 17 bases between. CDR3 in amino acids: CASSERTGEVETQYF. The CDR3 nucleotides are TGTGCCAGCAGCGAGAGAACAGGGGAGGTCGAGACCCAGTACTTC.

This chain connects TRBV28 to TRBJ1-5; no clear D gene. Germline V gives CDR1 MDHEN, CDR2 SYDVKM. This CDR3 contains 16 residues. V was cut by 2 bases and J by 0 bases, with 11 bases left in between. This CDR3 reads CASSLRPGGSNQPQHF. The DNA of the CDR3 is TGTGCCAGCAGTTTACGCCCAGGTGGTAGCAATCAGCCCCAGCATTTT.

J is TRBJ1-2 and V is TRBV4-3, with TRBD1 matching 8 bases. With 0 bases clipped from V and 10 bases from J, the junction kept 4 bases outside the gene matches. Germline CDR1 is LGHNA and CDR2 is YSLEER. The CDR3 has 13 residues. This CDR3 is CASSQDLQGAYTF. DNA for the CDR3: TGCGCCAGCAGCCAAGACCTCCAGGGGGCCTACACCTTC.

This clone has a single count. The chain recombines TRBV19 with TRBJ2-5, with D perhaps assigned TRBD1 or TRBD2 (6 bases each). Germline values: CDR1 LNHDA, CDR2 SQIVND (reference sequence). Trimming took 7 bases from V and 5 from J, leaving 17 bases between them. This CDR3 has 14 amino acids. CDR3 amino acids: CASTGGQFGETQYF. The DNA for the CDR3 is TGTGCCAGTACTGGGGGGCAATTTGGGGAGACCCAGTACTTC.

The chain joins TRBV12-5 to TRBJ2-3; D remains unclear. The CDR3 runs to 13 residues. In germline, CDR1 is LGHNT, CDR2 FRNRAP. Trimming cost V 3 bases and J 1 base, with 5 bases left between them. CDR3 coding DNA: TGTGCTAGTGGTTTTATTGGCACAGATACGCAGTATTTT. Translation: CASGFIGTDTQYF.

CDR3 nucleotides: TGTGCCAGCAGCCATTCCCCGCCGGGACAGTCCCTCCACTTT. Translated, it gives CASSHSPPGQSLHF. The chain recombines TRBV3-1 (or the pseudogene TRBV3-2) with TRBJ1-6; 7 nucleotides line up with TRBD1. The trim removed 3 bases at V and 14 bases at J, leaving 10 bases unmatched. The CDR3 is 14 residues long. Germline CDR1 LGHDT, CDR2 YNNKEL (reference sequence).